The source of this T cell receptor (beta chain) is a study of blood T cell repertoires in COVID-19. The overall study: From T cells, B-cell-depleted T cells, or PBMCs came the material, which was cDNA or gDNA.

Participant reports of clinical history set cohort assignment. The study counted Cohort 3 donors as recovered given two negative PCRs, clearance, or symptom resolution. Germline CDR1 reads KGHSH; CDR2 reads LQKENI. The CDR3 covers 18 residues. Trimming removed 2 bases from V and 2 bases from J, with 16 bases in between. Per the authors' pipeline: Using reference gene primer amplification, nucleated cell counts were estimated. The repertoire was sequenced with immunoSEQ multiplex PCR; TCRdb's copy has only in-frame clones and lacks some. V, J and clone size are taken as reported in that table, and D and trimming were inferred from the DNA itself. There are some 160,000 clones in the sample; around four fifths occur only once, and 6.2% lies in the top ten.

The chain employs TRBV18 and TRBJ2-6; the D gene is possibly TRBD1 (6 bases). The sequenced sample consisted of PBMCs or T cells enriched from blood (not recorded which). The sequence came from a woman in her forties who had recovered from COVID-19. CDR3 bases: TGTGCCAGCTCACCAACAGTAAACAGGGCGACTGGGGCCAACGTCCTGACTTTC. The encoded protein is CASSPTVNRATGANVLTF.